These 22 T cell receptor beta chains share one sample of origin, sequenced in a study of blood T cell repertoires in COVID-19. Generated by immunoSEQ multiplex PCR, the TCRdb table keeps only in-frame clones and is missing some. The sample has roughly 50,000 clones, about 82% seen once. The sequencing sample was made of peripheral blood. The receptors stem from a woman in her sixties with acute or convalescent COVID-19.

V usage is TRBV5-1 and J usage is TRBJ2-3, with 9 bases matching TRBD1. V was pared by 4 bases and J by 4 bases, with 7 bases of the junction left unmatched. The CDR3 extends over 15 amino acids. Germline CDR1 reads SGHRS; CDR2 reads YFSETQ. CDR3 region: CASSAGTGKPDTQYF. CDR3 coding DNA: TGCGCCAGCAGCGCCGGGACAGGGAAACCAGATACGCAGTATTTT. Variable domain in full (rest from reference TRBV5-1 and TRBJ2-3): KAGVTQTPRYLIKTRGQQVTLSCSPISGHRSVSWYQQTPGQGLQFLFEYFSETQRNKGNFPGRFSGRQFSNSRSEMNVSTLELGDSALYLCASSAGTGKPDTQYFGPGTRLTVL.

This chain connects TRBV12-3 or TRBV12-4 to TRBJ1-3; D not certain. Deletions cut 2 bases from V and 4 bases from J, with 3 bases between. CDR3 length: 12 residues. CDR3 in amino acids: CASSLPGNTIYF. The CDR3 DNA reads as TGTGCCAGCAGTTTACCAGGAAACACCATATATTTT.

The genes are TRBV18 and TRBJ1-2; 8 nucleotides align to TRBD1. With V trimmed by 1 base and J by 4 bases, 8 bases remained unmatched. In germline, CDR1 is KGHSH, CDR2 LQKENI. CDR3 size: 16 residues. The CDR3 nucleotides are TGTGCCAGCTCACCACAAAACCCCCAGGGGGCCTATGGCTACACCTTC. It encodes CASSPQNPQGAYGYTF.

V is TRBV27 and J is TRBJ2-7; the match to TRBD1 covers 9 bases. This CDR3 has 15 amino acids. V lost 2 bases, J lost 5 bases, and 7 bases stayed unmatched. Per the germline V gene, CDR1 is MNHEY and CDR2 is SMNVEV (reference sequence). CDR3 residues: CASSLNRGQVDEQYF. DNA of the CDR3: TGTGCCAGCAGTTTAAACAGGGGGCAGGTCGACGAGCAGTACTTC.

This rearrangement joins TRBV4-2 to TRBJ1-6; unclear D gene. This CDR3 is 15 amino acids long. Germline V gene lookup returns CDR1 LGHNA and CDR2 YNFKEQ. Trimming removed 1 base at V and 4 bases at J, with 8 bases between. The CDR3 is CASSQVVGYNSPLHF. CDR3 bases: TGTGCCAGCAGCCAAGTTGTCGGGTATAATTCACCCCTCCACTTT.

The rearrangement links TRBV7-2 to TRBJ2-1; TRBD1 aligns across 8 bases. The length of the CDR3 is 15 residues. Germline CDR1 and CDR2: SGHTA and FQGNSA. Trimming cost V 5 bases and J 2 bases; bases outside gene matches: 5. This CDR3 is CASSRAGGTYNEQFF. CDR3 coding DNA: TGTGCCAGCAGCCGGGCAGGGGGCACCTACAATGAGCAGTTCTTC. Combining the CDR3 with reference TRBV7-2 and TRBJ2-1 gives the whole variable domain GAGVSQSPSNKVTEKGKDVELRCDPISGHTALYWYRQSLGQGLEFLIYFQGNSAPDKSGLPSDRFSAERTGGSVSTLTIQRTQQEDSAVYLCASSRAGGTYNEQFFGPGTRLTVL.

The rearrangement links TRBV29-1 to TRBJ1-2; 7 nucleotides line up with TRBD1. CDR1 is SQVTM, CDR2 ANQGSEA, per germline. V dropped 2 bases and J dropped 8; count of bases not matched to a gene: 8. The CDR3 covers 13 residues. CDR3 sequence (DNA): TGCAGCGTTGAATGGAGGAGGGGGCCAGGCTACACCTTC. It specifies CSVEWRRGPGYTF.

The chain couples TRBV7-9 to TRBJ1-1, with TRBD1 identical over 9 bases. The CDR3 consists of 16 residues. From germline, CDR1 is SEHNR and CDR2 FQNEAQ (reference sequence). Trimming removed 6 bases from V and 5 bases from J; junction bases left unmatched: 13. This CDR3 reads CASSFYGTGSRTEAFF. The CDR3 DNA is TGTGCCAGCAGTTTTTACGGGACAGGGTCGCGGACTGAAGCTTTCTTT. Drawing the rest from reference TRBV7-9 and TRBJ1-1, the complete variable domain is DTGVSQNPRHKITKRGQNVTFRCDPISEHNRLYWYRQTLGQGPEFLTYFQNEAQLEKSRLLSDRFSAERPKGSFSTLEIQRTEQGDSAMYLCASSFYGTGSRTEAFFGQGTRLTVV.

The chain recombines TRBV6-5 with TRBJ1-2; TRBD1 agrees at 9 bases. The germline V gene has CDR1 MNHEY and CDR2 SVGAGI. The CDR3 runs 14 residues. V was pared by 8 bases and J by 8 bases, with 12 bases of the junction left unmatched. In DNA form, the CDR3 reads TGTGCCAGCTGGGGGACAGGGCACCTCCGGGGCTACACCTTC. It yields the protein CASWGTGHLRGYTF.

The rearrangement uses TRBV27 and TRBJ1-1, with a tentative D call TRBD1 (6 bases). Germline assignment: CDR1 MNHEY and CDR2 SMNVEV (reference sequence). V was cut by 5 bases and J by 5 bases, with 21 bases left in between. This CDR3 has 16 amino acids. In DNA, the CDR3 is TGTGCCAGCAGTGGTCGGACAGAAGTTTTTACGACTGAAGCTTTCTTT. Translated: CASSGRTEVFTTEAFF.

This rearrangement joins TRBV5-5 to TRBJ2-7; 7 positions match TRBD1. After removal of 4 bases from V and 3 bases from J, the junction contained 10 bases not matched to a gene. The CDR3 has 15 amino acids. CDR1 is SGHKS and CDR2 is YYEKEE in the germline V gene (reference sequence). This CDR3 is CASSVTGALVYEQYF. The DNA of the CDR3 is TGTGCCAGCAGCGTTACAGGGGCGCTGGTCTACGAGCAGTACTTC.

The CDR3 loop reads CASRSSSNEQFF. Here the CDR3 DNA reads TGTGCCAGCAGATCCTCGTCCAATGAGCAGTTCTTC. The J gene is TRBJ2-1, the V gene TRBV27; D gene ambiguous. Looked up from germline, CDR1 is MNHEY and CDR2 is SMNVEV (reference sequence). The CDR3 has 12 residues. Trimming took off 6 bases at V and 6 bases at J, with 9 bases between the two ends.

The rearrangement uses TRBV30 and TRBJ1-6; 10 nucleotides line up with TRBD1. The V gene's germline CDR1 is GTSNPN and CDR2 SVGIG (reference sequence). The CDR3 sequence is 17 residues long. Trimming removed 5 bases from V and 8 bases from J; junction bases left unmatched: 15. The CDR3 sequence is CAWGRGGTGVGHSPLHF. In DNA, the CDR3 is TGTGCCTGGGGCCGGGGAGGGACAGGGGTTGGTCATTCACCCCTCCACTTT.

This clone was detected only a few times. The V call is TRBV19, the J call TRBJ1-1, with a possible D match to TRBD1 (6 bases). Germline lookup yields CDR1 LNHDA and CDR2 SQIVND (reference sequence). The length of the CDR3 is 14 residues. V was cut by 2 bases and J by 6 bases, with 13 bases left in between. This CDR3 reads CASSILQGKSEAFF. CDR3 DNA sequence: TGTGCCAGTAGTATACTACAGGGTAAGTCTGAAGCTTTCTTT.

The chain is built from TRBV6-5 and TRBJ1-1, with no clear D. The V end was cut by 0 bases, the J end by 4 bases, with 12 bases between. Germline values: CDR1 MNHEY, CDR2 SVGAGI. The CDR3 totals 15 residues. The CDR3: CASSYSSTGSTEAFF. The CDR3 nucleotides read TGTGCCAGCAGTTACTCGAGTACGGGGAGCACTGAAGCTTTCTTT.

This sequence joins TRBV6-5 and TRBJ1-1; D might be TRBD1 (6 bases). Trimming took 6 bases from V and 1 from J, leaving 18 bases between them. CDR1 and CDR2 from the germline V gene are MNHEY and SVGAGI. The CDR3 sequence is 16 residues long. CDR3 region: CASRYRVRGGNTEAFF. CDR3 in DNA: TGTGCCAGCAGGTACAGGGTCCGGGGTGGGAACACTGAAGCTTTCTTT.

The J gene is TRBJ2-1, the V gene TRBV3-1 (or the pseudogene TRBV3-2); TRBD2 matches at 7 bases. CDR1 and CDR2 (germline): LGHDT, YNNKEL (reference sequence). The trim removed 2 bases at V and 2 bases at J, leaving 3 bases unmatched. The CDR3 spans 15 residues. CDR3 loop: CASSQREVAYNEQFF. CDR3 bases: TGTGCCAGCAGCCAACGGGAGGTGGCCTACAATGAGCAGTTCTTC.

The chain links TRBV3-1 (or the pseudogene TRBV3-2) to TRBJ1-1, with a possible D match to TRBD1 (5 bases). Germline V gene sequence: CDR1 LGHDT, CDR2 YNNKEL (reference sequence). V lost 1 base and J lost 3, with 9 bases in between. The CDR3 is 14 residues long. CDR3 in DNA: TGTGCCAGCAGCCAAGGGGGCCGGGACACTGAAGCTTTCTTT. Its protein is CASSQGGRDTEAFF.

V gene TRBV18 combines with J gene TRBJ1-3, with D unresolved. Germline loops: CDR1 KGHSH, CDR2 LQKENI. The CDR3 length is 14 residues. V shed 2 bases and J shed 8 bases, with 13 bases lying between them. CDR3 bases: TGTGCCAGCTCACCAACCTCGCGTATAGACACCATATATTTT. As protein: CASSPTSRIDTIYF. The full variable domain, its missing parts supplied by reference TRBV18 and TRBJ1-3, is NAGVMQNPRHLVRRRGQEARLRCSPMKGHSHVYWYRQLPEEGLKFMVYLQKENIIDESGMPKERFSAEFPKEGPSILRIQQVVRGDSAAYFCASSPTSRIDTIYFGEGSWLTVV.

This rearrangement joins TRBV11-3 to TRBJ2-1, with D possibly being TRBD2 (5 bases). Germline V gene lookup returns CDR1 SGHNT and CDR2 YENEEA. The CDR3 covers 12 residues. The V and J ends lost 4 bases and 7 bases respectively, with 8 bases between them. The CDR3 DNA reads TGTGCCAGCAGCTACGAGGGTAATGAGCAGTTCTTC. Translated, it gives CASSYEGNEQFF.

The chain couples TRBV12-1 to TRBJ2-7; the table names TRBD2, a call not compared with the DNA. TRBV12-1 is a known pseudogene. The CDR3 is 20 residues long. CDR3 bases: TGTGCCAGCAGCTTACCCCCCGGAATAGCGGGGGCCAATAGGGTCTACGAGCAGTACTTC. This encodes CASSLPPGIAGANRVYEQYF.

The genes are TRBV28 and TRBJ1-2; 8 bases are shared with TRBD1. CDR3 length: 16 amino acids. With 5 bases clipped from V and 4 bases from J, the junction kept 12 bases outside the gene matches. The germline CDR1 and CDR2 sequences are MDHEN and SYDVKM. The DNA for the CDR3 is TGTGCCAGCAGTGGACAGGGATCGAGTTCGGGCTATGGCTACACCTTC. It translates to CASSGQGSSSGYGYTF.